Shown below are 27 T cell receptor beta chains from a single sample sequenced in a study of blood T cells in healthy people across ages. Alongside a J-beta primer mix, a sample-barcoded 5' primer served in a second PCR lasting roughly 6 to 12 cycles. MiXCR was run by TCRdb on the 5' RACE reads, yielding one entry per CDR3 protein. The sample has 1.5 million to 2 million distinct CDR3 sequences; roughly 27% are singletons. The source material was blood. All receptors come from a woman between 25 and 40 years old in good health.

This clonotype was picked up a small number of times. This chain joins TRBV12-3 or TRBV12-4 and TRBJ1-5, with no clear D. Trimming took off 6 bases at V and 1 base at J, with 13 bases between the two ends. The CDR3 is made up of 15 amino acids. CDR3 nucleotides: TGTGCCAGCAGGGATAGAGGTCGAAGCAATCAGCCCCAGCATTTT. Translated: CASRDRGRSNQPQHF.

Points on this clonotype: A read error may explain this, as a much larger clone is one base away. This chain uses TRBV3-1 with TRBJ2-7; D is perhaps TRBD1 (6 bases). Trimming removed 2 bases at V and 2 bases at J, with 10 bases between. The germline CDR1 and CDR2 sequences are LGHDT and YNNKEL (reference sequence). This CDR3 comprises 14 residues. The CDR3 region has the DNA TGTGCCAGCAGCCAACCAGGGGTGGCCTACGAGCAGTACTTC. Encoded protein: CASSQPGVAYEQYF.

This clonotype was seen more than once but under ten times. The V call is TRBV20-1, the J call TRBJ2-1; tentatively, D is TRBD1 (6 bases). Germline-derived CDR1 and CDR2 are DFQATT and SNEGSKA (reference sequence). The CDR3 extends over 12 amino acids. The V gene lost 5 bases and the J gene lost 9 bases, with 14 bases spanning the gap. Written as DNA, the CDR3 is TGCAGTGCTCGGGTTAAGGGGGTTGAGCAGTTCTTC. Translation gives CSARVKGVEQFF.

Only a few counts were recorded for this clonotype. The rearrangement uses TRBV5-1 and TRBJ2-5, with D perhaps matching TRBD1 (7 bases). Trimming took 0 bases from V and 3 from J, leaving 21 bases between them. This CDR3 is 18 amino acids long. From germline, CDR1 is SGHRS and CDR2 YFSETQ. The chain's CDR3 is CASSLEGGTGTEEETQYF. The CDR3 DNA reads TGCGCCAGCAGCTTGGAAGGAGGGACCGGGACAGAAGAAGAGACCCAGTACTTC.

This clonotype was found many times. The rearrangement joins TRBV12-3 or TRBV12-4 to TRBJ2-1; the D gene is possibly TRBD2 (5 bases). The length of the CDR3 is 11 residues. V was cut by 3 bases and J by 8 bases, with 5 bases left in between. CDR3 sequence: CASSFGDEQFF. The DNA for the CDR3 is TGTGCCAGCAGTTTCGGGGATGAGCAGTTCTTC.

This clonotype was seen a handful of times. This chain links TRBV27 with TRBJ2-3; 7 nucleotides agree with TRBD2. This CDR3 comprises 15 residues. The J segment lost 5 bases and the V segment lost 6 bases, leaving 11 bases of the junction unmatched. CDR1 MNHEY and CDR2 SMNVEV come from the germline V gene (reference sequence). DNA for the CDR3: TGTGCCAGCAGCCCAACGGCGGGAGTAGGAGATACGCAGTATTTT. This gives the protein CASSPTAGVGDTQYF.

This clonotype has a handful of counts. This chain links TRBV7-2 with TRBJ2-1; 7 bases agree with TRBD2. Germline V gene lookup returns CDR1 SGHTA and CDR2 FQGNSA. J gave up 13 bases and V 2 bases, and 11 bases lay outside the gene matches. The CDR3 loop spans 14 amino acids. The CDR3 region has the DNA TGTGCCAGCAGCTTAATGGGGGAGGGCGTGACCCAGTTCTTC. Amino acids: CASSLMGEGVTQFF. The full variable domain, its missing parts supplied by reference TRBV7-2 and TRBJ2-1, is GAGVSQSPSNKVTEKGKDVELRCDPISGHTALYWYRQSLGQGLEFLIYFQGNSAPDKSGLPSDRFSAERTGGSVSTLTIQRTQQEDSAVYLCASSLMGEGVTQFFGPGTRLTVL.

The chain couples TRBV20-1 to TRBJ2-3, with TRBD2 matching 10 bases. CDR1 is DFQATT, CDR2 SNEGSKA, per germline (reference sequence). The CDR3 is 15 residues long. Germline trimming cut 5 bases from V and 1 base from J; bases unmatched to any gene: 6. The CDR3 spells CSAAASGGGTDTQYF. DNA for the CDR3: TGCAGTGCTGCTGCTAGCGGGGGAGGCACAGATACGCAGTATTTT.

The chain carries TRBV20-1 and TRBJ1-6, with D unresolved. Germline lookup yields CDR1 DFQATT and CDR2 SNEGSKA (reference sequence). Trimming cost V 3 bases and J 2 bases, with 11 bases left between them. This CDR3 spans 15 amino acids. This CDR3 is CSARGHITYNSPLHF. In DNA form, the CDR3 reads TGCAGTGCTAGGGGTCACATAACCTATAATTCACCCCTCCACTTT.

The rearrangement joins TRBV6-2 or TRBV6-3 to TRBJ1-2; D is possibly TRBD1 (5 bases). CDR3 size: 16 residues. V gave up 5 bases and J gave up 5 bases, with 21 bases separating them. Germline V lookup: CDR1 MNHEY, CDR2 SVGEGT. CDR3 loop: CASSRGFGHGGYGYTF. CDR3 in DNA: TGTGCCAGCAGTCGAGGGTTTGGACATGGAGGGTATGGCTACACCTTC.

V is TRBV7-2 and J is TRBJ2-3, with 10 bases lining up with TRBD2. Germline V CDR1 and CDR2: SGHTA, FQGNSA. Trimming at V came to 6 bases and at J to 4 bases, leaving 7 bases not matched to a gene. CDR3 length: 15 residues. The CDR3 reads CASSFNSGRSDTQYF. Written as DNA, the CDR3 is TGTGCCAGCAGTTTTAATAGCGGGAGGTCAGATACGCAGTATTTT.

In its sample, this clonotype was seen a few times. The chain carries TRBV14 and TRBJ1-2, with a weak D call TRBD1 (5 bases). V was cut by 0 bases and J by 8 bases, with 13 bases left in between. The CDR3 runs to 14 residues. Germline V gene sequence: CDR1 SGHDN, CDR2 FVKESK. The CDR3 sequence: CASSQDRHQGGYTF. Here the CDR3 DNA reads TGTGCCAGCAGCCAAGATCGACACCAGGGAGGCTACACCTTC. The full variable domain, completed using reference TRBV14 and TRBJ1-2, is EAGVTQFPSHSVIEKGQTVTLRCDPISGHDNLYWYRRVMGKEIKFLLHFVKESKQDESGMPNNRFLAERTGGTYSTLKVQPAELEDSGVYFCASSQDRHQGGYTFGSGTRLTVV.

This clonotype was seen ten or more times. This rearrangement joins TRBV6-5 to TRBJ2-7; D possibly corresponds to TRBD2 (7 bases). V lost 6 bases and J 6 bases, leaving 21 bases between the germline ends. The CDR3 runs to 15 residues. Germline V gene sequence: CDR1 MNHEY, CDR2 SVGAGI. Here the CDR3 DNA reads TGTGCCAGCAGCCCCGGCGGGGGCTCCCTAGGCGAGCAGTACTTC. Translation: CASSPGGGSLGEQYF.

The J gene is TRBJ1-5, the V gene TRBV12-3 or TRBV12-4, with a weak D call TRBD1 (5 bases). V was pared by 10 bases and J by 0 bases, with 25 bases between. This CDR3 has 18 residues. In DNA form, the CDR3 reads TGTGCCACCGGGCCCCGCGCAGGGCCGGAGTTTAGCAATCAGCCCCAGCATTTT. Amino acid sequence: CATGPRAGPEFSNQPQHF.

A remark on this clonotype: A much larger clone lies a single base off, so this may be a read error. This chain uses TRBV6-5 with TRBJ2-5; D possibly matches TRBD1 or TRBD2 (5 bases each). V lost 6 bases and J lost 1, with 15 bases in between. The CDR3 has 15 amino acids. Per the germline V gene, CDR1 is MNHEY and CDR2 is SVGAGI. CDR3 amino acids: CASSSPGRAQETQYF. The DNA of the CDR3 is TGTGCCAGCAGCTCGCCGGGACGGGCCCAAGAGACCCAGTACTTC.

V is TRBV12-3 or TRBV12-4 and J is TRBJ2-7; a possible D gene is TRBD2 (6 bases). Trimming shortened V by 5 bases and J by 2 bases, and 13 bases separated the two germline ends. CDR3 length: 14 residues. The CDR3 protein is CASSPTSSPYEQYF. The CDR3, as DNA: TGTGCCAGCAGTCCGACTAGTTCACCCTACGAGCAGTACTTC.

This clonotype was detected many times. This chain links TRBV6-5 with TRBJ2-4; TRBD1 matches at 10 bases. The germline CDR1 and CDR2 sequences are MNHEY and SVGAGI. Trimming at V came to 7 bases and at J to 5 bases, leaving 8 bases not matched to a gene. The CDR3 is 15 residues long. The CDR3 is CASIGTGTGENIQYF. CDR3 bases: TGTGCCAGCATCGGGACCGGGACAGGGGAAAACATTCAGTACTTC.

The chain couples TRBV20-1 to TRBJ2-7; 7 bases map to TRBD2. In germline, CDR1 is DFQATT, CDR2 SNEGSKA (reference sequence). The junction had 13 bases not matched to a gene; V was cut back by 1 base and J by 1 base. This CDR3 region has 17 residues. The CDR3 DNA reads TGCAGTGCTAGAGGTCCGCCGGGCGGGAGAACGTCCTACGAGCAGTACTTC. Translating gives CSARGPPGGRTSYEQYF.

This clonotype was observed a handful of times. V and J are TRBV20-1 and TRBJ2-1, with TRBD1 matching 7 bases. Unmatched junction bases numbered 12, after V lost 0 bases and J lost 4 bases. The germline gives CDR1 DFQATT, CDR2 SNEGSKA (reference sequence). CDR3 length: 17 amino acids. The CDR3 nucleotides are TGCAGTGCTAGAGATGGCTGGGAACAGGGGTCTTACAATGAGCAGTTCTTC. Encoded protein: CSARDGWEQGSYNEQFF.

The chain carries TRBV9 and TRBJ2-3, with 8 bases lining up with TRBD2. The V gene end was trimmed by 3 bases and the J gene end by 1 base; junction bases not matched to a gene: 10. This CDR3 comprises 17 residues. Germline lookup yields CDR1 SGDLS and CDR2 YYNGEE. CDR3 sequence reads: CASSALRSSGGTDTQYF. The CDR3 DNA reads TGTGCCAGCAGCGCCCTGCGGAGTAGCGGGGGCACAGATACGCAGTATTTT.

This clonotype was observed many times. V usage is TRBV3-1 and J usage is TRBJ2-5; D is unresolved. CDR1 is LGHDT, CDR2 YNNKEL, per germline (reference sequence). The length of the CDR3 is 13 residues. Trimming took 4 bases from V and 0 from J, leaving 6 bases between them. In DNA form, the CDR3 reads TGTGCCAGCAGCCGTGACTACCAAGAGACCCAGTACTTC. Amino acids: CASSRDYQETQYF.

V is TRBV12-3 or TRBV12-4 and J is TRBJ1-1, with D unclear. The CDR3 sequence is 14 residues long. V lost 3 bases, J lost 0 bases, and 8 bases lay in between. The CDR3 nucleotides read TGTGCCAGCAGTTTTCCCGGCCTGAACACTGAAGCTTTCTTT. Residues: CASSFPGLNTEAFF.

This clonotype has a handful of counts. This chain joins TRBV12-3 or TRBV12-4 and TRBJ2-1, with D perhaps matching TRBD2 (5 bases). V shed 6 bases and J shed 6 bases, with 15 bases lying between them. The CDR3 is 14 amino acids. CDR3 loop: CASRQGSLFNEQFF. The DNA for the CDR3 is TGTGCCAGCAGGCAAGGGAGCCTTTTCAATGAGCAGTTCTTC.

J is TRBJ2-3 and V is TRBV5-1; TRBD2 aligns across 14 bases. The CDR3 consists of 17 residues. Germline CDR1 and CDR2: SGHRS and YFSETQ. V dropped 6 bases and J dropped 2; count of bases not matched to a gene: 8. CDR3 region: CASNRGTSGGYTDTQYF. The CDR3 bases are TGCGCCAGCAACAGGGGGACTAGCGGGGGTTACACAGATACGCAGTATTTT.

The rearrangement joins TRBV7-3 to TRBJ2-2, with D perhaps matching TRBD1 or TRBD2 (6 bases each). Per the germline V gene, CDR1 is SGHTA and CDR2 is FQGTGA. V was pared by 5 bases and J by 4 bases, with 17 bases between. This CDR3 is 16 amino acids long. In nucleotides, the CDR3 is TGTGCCAGCAGCATCTCGAGTGGAGGGGGCACCGGGGAGCTGTTTTTT. Translating gives CASSISSGGGTGELFF.

This clonotype has just a few counts. The chain recombines TRBV9 with TRBJ2-3; D tentatively fits TRBD1 or TRBD2 (5 bases each). The CDR3 is 14 amino acids. V was pared by 4 bases and J by 4 bases, with 13 bases between. Germline V gene data show CDR1 as SGDLS and CDR2 as YYNGEE. The CDR3 loop reads CASSPGPDADTQYF. CDR3 DNA sequence: TGTGCCAGCAGCCCGGGACCAGACGCAGATACGCAGTATTTT. The variable domain in full, with the rest retrieved from reference TRBV9 and TRBJ2-3, is DSGVTQTPKHLITATGQRVTLRCSPRSGDLSVYWYQQSLDQGLQFLIQYYNGEERAKGNILERFSAQQFPDLHSELNLSSLELGDSALYFCASSPGPDADTQYFGPGTRLTVL.

About this clonotype itself: This may be a read error: a much more frequent sequence differs by one nucleotide. The rearrangement joins TRBV7-2 to TRBJ2-7, with TRBD2 matching over 11 bases. The CDR3 extends over 15 amino acids. V shed 2 bases and J 6 bases; nucleotides not matched to a gene: 6. CDR1 is SGHTA, CDR2 FQGNSA, per germline. The CDR3 loop reads CASSLRLAGGSEQYF. The CDR3 DNA sequence: TGTGCCAGCAGCTTAAGGCTAGCGGGAGGCAGCGAGCAGTACTTC.